The source of this T cell receptor (beta chain) is a study of blood T cell repertoires in COVID-19. At the level of the study: Samples taken during acute and convalescent COVID-19 were collected in the United States, Italy and Spain. Sources were T cells, B-cell-depleted T cells, or PBMCs; the material itself was cDNA or gDNA.

The V and J ends lost 5 bases and 0 bases respectively, with 14 bases between them. This CDR3 is 17 amino acids long. Germline assignment: CDR1 SGHTA and CDR2 FQGNSA. Original handling: Estimated nucleated cell counts came from reference gene primer amplification. TCRdb keeps only in-frame clones here, not all; method: immunoSEQ multiplex PCR. V and J calls and clone size follow that table, whereas D and trimming were derived from the DNA. The table shows about 220,000 clones, with about 84% occurring only once. Sequencing was performed on peripheral blood. This sequence was found in a human donor in a cohort sampled during active COVID-19. The genes are TRBV7-2 and TRBJ2-6; D might be TRBD2 (6 bases). The CDR3 DNA sequence: TGTGCCAGCAGCCCGCCGGGACTCAACTCTGGGGCCAACGTCCTGACTTTC. This translates into CASSPPGLNSGANVLTF.